Sequencing of this T cell receptor (beta chain) was carried out in a study of blood T cell repertoires in COVID-19. The CDR3 sequence is 15 residues long. CDR1 is SGHAT, CDR2 FQDESV, per germline (reference sequence). Trimming removed 1 base from V and 9 bases from J; junction bases left unmatched: 10. Method: immunoSEQ multiplex PCR; TCRdb's copy keeps in-frame clones and lacks some. The table records 120,000 to 150,000 clones, 82% of them present only once. This clone is a singleton in its sample. Input material: peripheral blood. The receptor's source is a woman of 80 years or more with acute or convalescent COVID-19. The gene calls are TRBV11-1 and TRBJ2-7; 9 bases align to TRBD2. CDR3 region: CASSLVASGTSVQYF. The CDR3 region has the DNA TGTGCCAGCAGCTTAGTTGCTAGCGGGACTTCGGTGCAGTACTTC. Complete variable domain (other parts from reference TRBV11-1 and TRBJ2-7): EAEVAQSPRYKITEKSQAVAFWCDPISGHATLYWYRQILGQGPELLVQFQDESVVDDSQLPKDRFSAERLKGVDSTLKIQPAELGDSAMYLCASSLVASGTSVQYFGPGTRLTVT.